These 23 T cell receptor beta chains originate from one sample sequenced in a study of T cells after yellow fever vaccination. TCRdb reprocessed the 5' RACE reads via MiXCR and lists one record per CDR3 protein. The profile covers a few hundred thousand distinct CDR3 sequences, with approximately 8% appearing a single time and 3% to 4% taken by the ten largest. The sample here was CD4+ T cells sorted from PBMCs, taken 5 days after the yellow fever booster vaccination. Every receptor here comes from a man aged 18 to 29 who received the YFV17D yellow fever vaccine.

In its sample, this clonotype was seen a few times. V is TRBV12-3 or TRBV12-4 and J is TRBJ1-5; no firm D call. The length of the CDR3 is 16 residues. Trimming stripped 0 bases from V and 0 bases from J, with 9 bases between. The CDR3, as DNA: TGTGCCAGCAGTTTAGCCCTCCTCGATAGCAATCAGCCCCAGCATTTT. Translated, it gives CASSLALLDSNQPQHF.

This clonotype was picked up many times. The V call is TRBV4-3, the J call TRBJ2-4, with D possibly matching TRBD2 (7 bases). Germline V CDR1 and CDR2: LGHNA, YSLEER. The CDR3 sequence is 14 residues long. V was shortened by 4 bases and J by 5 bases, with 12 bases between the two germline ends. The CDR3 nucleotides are TGCGCCAGCAGCCTAACAGGGAGGGAAAACATTCAGTACTTC. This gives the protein CASSLTGRENIQYF.

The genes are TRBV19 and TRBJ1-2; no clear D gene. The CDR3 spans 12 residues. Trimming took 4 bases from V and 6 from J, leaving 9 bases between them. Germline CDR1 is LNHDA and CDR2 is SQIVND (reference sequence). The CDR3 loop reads CASSNGFDGYTF. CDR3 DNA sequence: TGTGCCAGTAGTAACGGTTTTGATGGCTACACCTTC.

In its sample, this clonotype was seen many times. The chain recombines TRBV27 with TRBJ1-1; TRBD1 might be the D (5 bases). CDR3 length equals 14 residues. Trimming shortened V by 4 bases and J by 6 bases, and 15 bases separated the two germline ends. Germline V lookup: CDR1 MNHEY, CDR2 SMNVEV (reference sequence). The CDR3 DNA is TGTGCCAGCAGTTCCCCGAATGACAGATCTGAAGCTTTCTTT. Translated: CASSSPNDRSEAFF.

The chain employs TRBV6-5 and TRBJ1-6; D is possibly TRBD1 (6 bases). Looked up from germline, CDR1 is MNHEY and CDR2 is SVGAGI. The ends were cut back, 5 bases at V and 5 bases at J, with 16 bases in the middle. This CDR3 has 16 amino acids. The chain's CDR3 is CASSNTGREDNSPLHF. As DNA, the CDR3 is TGTGCCAGCAGTAACACAGGGAGAGAAGATAATTCACCCCTCCACTTT.

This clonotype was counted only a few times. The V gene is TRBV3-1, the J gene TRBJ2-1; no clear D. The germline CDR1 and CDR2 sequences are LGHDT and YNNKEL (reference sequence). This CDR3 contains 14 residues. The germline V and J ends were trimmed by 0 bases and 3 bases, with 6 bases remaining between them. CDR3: CASSQDWFYNEQFF. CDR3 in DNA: TGTGCCAGCAGCCAAGATTGGTTCTACAATGAGCAGTTCTTC.

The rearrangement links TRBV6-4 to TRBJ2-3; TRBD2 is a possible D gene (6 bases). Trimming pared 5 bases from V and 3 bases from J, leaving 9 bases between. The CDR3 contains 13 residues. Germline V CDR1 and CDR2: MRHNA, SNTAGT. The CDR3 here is CASSSGETDTQYF. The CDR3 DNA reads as TGTGCCAGCAGTTCGGGGGAAACAGATACGCAGTATTTT.

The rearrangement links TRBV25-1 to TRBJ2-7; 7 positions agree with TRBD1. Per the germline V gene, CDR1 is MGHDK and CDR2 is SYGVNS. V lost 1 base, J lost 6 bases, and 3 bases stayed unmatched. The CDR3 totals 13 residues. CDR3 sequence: CASSESRGSEQYF. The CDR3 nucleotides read TGTGCCAGCAGTGAATCCAGGGGGTCCGAGCAGTACTTC.

This chain's CDR3 is CASSLDAAGELFF. The DNA for the CDR3 is TGTGCCAGCAGCTTAGATGCGGCCGGGGAGCTGTTTTTT. The V call is TRBV7-2, the J call TRBJ2-2; D is unclear. This CDR3 region has 13 residues. Germline V gene lookup returns CDR1 SGHTA and CDR2 FQGNSA. Between the trimmed V and J ends, which lost 1 base and 6 bases, there was a span of 6 bases.

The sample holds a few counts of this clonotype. This chain's CDR3 is CASRQTGMGSGYTF. The CDR3 DNA follows: TGTGCCAGCAGACAGACAGGGATGGGTTCTGGCTACACCTTC. This chain connects TRBV6-1 to TRBJ1-2; TRBD1 matches at 7 bases. V dropped 6 bases and J dropped 7; count of bases not matched to a gene: 11. Germline CDR1 MNHNS, CDR2 SASEGT. The CDR3 is 14 amino acids.

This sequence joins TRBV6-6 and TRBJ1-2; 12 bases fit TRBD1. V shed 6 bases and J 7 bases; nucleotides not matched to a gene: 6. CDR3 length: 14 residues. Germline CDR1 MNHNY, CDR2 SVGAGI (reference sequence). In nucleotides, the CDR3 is TGTGCCAGCAGGCCGGGACAGGGGGCTTTTGGCTACACCTTC. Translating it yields CASRPGQGAFGYTF.

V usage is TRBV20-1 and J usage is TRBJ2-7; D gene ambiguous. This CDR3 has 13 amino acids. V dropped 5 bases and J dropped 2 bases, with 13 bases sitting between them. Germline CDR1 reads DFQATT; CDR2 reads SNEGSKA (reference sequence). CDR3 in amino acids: CSAEASSTYEQYF. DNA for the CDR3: TGCAGTGCTGAGGCCAGCTCTACCTACGAGCAGTACTTC.

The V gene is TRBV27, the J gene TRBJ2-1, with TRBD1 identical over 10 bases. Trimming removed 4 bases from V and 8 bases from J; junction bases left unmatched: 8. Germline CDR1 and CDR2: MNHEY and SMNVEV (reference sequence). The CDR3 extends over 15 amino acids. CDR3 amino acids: CASSSDRGQQDEQFF. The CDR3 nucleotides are TGTGCCAGCAGTTCCGACAGGGGGCAACAGGATGAGCAGTTCTTC.

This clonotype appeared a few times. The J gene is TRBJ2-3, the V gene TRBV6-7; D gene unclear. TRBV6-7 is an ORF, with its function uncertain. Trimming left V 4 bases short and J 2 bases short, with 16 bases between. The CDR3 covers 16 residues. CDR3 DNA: TGTGCCAGCAGTTCCCCCGGGTATAGCCCCACAGATACGCAGTATTTT. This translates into CASSSPGYSPTDTQYF.

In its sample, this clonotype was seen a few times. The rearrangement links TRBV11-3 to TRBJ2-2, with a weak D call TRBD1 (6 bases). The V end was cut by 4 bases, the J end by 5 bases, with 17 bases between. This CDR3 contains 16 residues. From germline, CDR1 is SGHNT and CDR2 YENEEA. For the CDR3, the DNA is TGTGCCAGCAGCTCTGGAAACAGGGTTATTACCGGGGAGCTGTTTTTT. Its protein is CASSSGNRVITGELFF.

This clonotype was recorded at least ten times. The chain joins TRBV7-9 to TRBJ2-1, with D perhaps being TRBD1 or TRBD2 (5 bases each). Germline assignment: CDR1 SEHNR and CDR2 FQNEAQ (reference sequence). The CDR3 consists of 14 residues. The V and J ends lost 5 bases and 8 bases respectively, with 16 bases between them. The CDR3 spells CASSLSARGDEQFF. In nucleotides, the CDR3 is TGTGCCAGCAGCCTCTCGGCCCGGGGCGATGAGCAGTTCTTC. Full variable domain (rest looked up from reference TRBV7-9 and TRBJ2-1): DTGVSQNPRHKITKRGQNVTFRCDPISEHNRLYWYRQTLGQGPEFLTYFQNEAQLEKSRLLSDRFSAERPKGSFSTLEIQRTEQGDSAMYLCASSLSARGDEQFFGPGTRLTVL.

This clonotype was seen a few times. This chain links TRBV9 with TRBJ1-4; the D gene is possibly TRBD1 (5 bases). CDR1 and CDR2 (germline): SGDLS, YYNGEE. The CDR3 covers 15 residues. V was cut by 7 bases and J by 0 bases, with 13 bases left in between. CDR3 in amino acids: CASGGGYSTNEKLFF. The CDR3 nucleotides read TGTGCCAGCGGTGGGGGTTACTCAACTAATGAAAAACTGTTTTTT.

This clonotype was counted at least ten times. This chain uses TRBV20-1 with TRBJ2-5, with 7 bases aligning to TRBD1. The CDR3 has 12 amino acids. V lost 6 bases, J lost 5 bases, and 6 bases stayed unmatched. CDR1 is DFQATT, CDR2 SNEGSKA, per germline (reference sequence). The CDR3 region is CSAPGTVETQYF. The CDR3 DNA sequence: TGCAGTGCACCCGGGACAGTTGAGACCCAGTACTTC.

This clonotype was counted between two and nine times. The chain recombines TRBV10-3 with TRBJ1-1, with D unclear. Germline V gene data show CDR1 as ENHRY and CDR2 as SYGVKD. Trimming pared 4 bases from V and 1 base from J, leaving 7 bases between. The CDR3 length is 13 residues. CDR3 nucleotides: TGTGCCATCAGTGTGAACGGGAACACTGAAGCTTTCTTT. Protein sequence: CAISVNGNTEAFF.

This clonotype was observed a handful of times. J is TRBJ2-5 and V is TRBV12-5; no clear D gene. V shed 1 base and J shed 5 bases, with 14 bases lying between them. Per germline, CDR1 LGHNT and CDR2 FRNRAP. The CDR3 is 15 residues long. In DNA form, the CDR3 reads TGTGCTAGTGGTTTGGCGCCGGGTCGGCTTGAGACCCAGTACTTC. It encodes CASGLAPGRLETQYF.

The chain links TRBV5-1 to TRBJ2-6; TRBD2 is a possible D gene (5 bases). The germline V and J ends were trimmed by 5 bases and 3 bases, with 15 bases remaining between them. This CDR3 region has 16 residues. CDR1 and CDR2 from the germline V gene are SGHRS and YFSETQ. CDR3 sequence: CASSPLEAGGANVLTF. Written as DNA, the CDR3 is TGCGCCAGCAGTCCGTTGGAGGCTGGTGGGGCCAACGTCCTGACTTTC.

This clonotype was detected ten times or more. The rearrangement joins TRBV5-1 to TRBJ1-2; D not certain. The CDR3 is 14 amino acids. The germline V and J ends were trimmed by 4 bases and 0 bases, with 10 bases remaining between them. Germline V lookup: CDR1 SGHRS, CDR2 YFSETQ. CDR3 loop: CASSLTEANYGYTF. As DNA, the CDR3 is TGCGCCAGCAGCCTGACGGAAGCTAACTATGGCTACACCTTC.

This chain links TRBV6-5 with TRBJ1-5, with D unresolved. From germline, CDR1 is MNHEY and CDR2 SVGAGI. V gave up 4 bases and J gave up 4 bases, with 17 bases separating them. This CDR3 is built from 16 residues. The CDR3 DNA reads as TGTGCCAGCAGTTCATCTTTATTAGAGGGAAATCAGCCCCAGCATTTT. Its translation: CASSSSLLEGNQPQHF.